Reported below is one T cell receptor (beta chain). No antigen is known for it. The assay was immunoSEQ multiplex PCR, and TCRdb's table has in-frame clones only and misses some. The sample yields approximately 70,000 clones, 87% seen once. The data belong to a study of OX40 agonist ivuxolimab in advanced cancers. Overall study context: Aged roughly 23 to 80 with a mean of approximately 57 years, they were under 85% male.

Points from the study as a whole: On average, CD8+ T cells had more expanded clones than CD4+.

The CDR3 is made up of 16 amino acids. In germline, CDR1 is SGHTA, CDR2 FQGTGA. With 2 bases clipped from V and 4 bases from J, the junction kept 8 bases outside the gene matches. Specimen: CD4+ or CD8+ T cells sorted from blood, collected in a trial of the OX40 agonist ivuxolimab. The TCR comes from an adult with an advanced solid tumor such as melanoma, head and neck, liver or kidney cancer. The J gene is TRBJ2-3, the V gene TRBV7-3; TRBD2 agrees at 8 bases. The CDR3 DNA sequence: TGTGCCAGCAGCTTATACGGGGGGGCCTCGGCAGATACGCAGTATTTT. Translated, it gives CASSLYGGASADTQYF.